This TCR beta chain is from a study of vaccination and CD4 T cells after COVID-19. About the research overall: Sampling that followed vaccination took place a median about 75 days after dose two, within a range of 14 to 241.

Sequencing of cultured CD4+ T cell DNA used the Oncomine TCR Beta short-read assay. MiXCR, applied by TCRdb to the PCR reads, yields one record per CDR3 protein. The table includes 8,000 to 10,000 distinct CDR3 sequences, roughly 52% detected once. Treatment indicated: roughly nine-day PBMC culture with coronavirus spike peptide pools or control peptides (ViraFEST assay). Gathered ahead of the COVID-19 pandemic (2011-2018) were the CD4+ T cells of the unexposed donor. Peptide pool stimulation in ViraFEST expanded antigen-specific T cells, whose TCRs were then sequenced. This clonotype was observed a few times. Its antigen is not known. The J segment lost 3 bases and the V segment lost 0 bases, leaving 14 bases of the junction unmatched. This CDR3 region has 19 residues. General study findings and limits: Convalescent patients displayed a median about 86% of reactive clones emerging only post-vaccination.

The sample comprised CD4+ T cells from blood, cultured in vitro. The chain uses TRBV23-1 and TRBJ1-2; 9 bases align to TRBD1. TRBV23-1 is an ORF, and what it does is uncertain. The clonotype was recovered from a human donor in good health. The CDR3 loop reads CASSQSTGGALGDHYGYTF. As DNA, the CDR3 is TGCGCCAGCAGTCAATCAACAGGGGGCGCCCTAGGTGATCACTATGGCTACACCTTC.